This T cell receptor beta chain was observed in a study of ipilimumab plus nivolumab after autologous stem cell transplantation. As for the study in general: Typical patient got 5 or 6 ipilimumab doses and about eight nivolumab doses (median). Both relapsed and primary refractory DLBCL were included.

Ipilimumab, 1 mg/kg, started 14 to 28 days after autologous transplant. Sequencing used immunoSEQ multiplex PCR; TCRdb keeps in-frame clones, though not all of them. The sample consists of 77,000 or so clones, 65% to 85% of them appearing once. As regards this clone: As yet, its antigen is unknown.

Overall study results and limits: Authors suggest TCR repertoire, Treg phenotype and gut microbiota support further study.

This clonotype was obtained from a male donor with diffuse large B-cell lymphoma. The sequences come from PBMCs, collected in a trial of ipilimumab plus nivolumab as post-transplant consolidation.

Here the CDR3 DNA reads TGCAGTGCTTCATCCGGCGAAAAACTGTTTTTT. It specifies CSASSGEKLFF. The chain joins TRBV20-1 to TRBJ1-4; no reliable D call. This CDR3 has 11 residues. Germline CDR1 and CDR2: DFQATT and SNEGSKA (reference sequence). V shed 5 bases and J shed 8 bases, with 9 bases lying between them.